A selection of T cell receptor beta chains follows, all from one sample in a study of blood T cell repertoires in COVID-19. Some clones are missing from TCRdb's copy, which holds only in-frame ones; the method was immunoSEQ multiplex PCR. The sample shows fewer than 300,000 clones, around 89% of them seen only once. Sequencing was carried out using PBMCs or T cells enriched from blood (not recorded which). The source of these receptors is a man aged 35 to 55 who had recovered from COVID-19. CDR3s include the opening cysteine and the closing phenylalanine or tryptophan. Each record gives: V gene, clone size, J gene, D gene, CDR3 DNA, CDR3 protein. A D gene is named only where the DNA matches it firmly. Expanded clones get a size class; other rows say once, few or many, or leave the size out.

v_call: TRBV7-3
clone_size: .
j_call: TRBJ1-1
d_call: .
cdr3_nt: TGTGCCAGCAGCATTAGTGACAGGCCGAACACTGAAGCTTTCTTT
cdr3_aa: CASSISDRPNTEAFF

v_call: TRBV6-5
clone_size: .
j_call: TRBJ2-7
d_call: .
cdr3_nt: TGTGCCATCCTATCCGGGCCAGGGGCCGCCTACGAGCAGTACTTC
cdr3_aa: CAILSGPGAAYEQYF

v_call: TRBV30
clone_size: .
j_call: TRBJ1-2
d_call: TRBD1
cdr3_nt: TGTGCCTGGTCCGGGACAGGGGGAGGTGGCTACACCTTC
cdr3_aa: CAWSGTGGGGYTF

v_call: TRBV23-1
clone_size: .
j_call: TRBJ2-7
d_call: .
cdr3_nt: TGCGCCAGCACCCCAAGGACAGCGATCTACGAGCAGTACTTC
cdr3_aa: CASTPRTAIYEQYF

v_call: TRBV27
clone_size: .
j_call: TRBJ1-4
d_call: .
cdr3_nt: TGTGCCAGCAGACAGGGTCGTCAAGAAAAACTGTTTTTT
cdr3_aa: CASRQGRQEKLFF

v_call: TRBV9
clone_size: .
j_call: TRBJ2-1
d_call: TRBD2
cdr3_nt: TGTGCCAGCAGCGTAAGAGCTAGCGGGAGCGCCGGTTCCGGTGAGCAGTTCTTC
cdr3_aa: CASSVRASGSAGSGEQFF

v_call: TRBV28
clone_size: .
j_call: TRBJ1-1
d_call: .
cdr3_nt: TGTGCCAGCAGAGGTCAGGGGTTCCGGGCTTTCTTT
cdr3_aa: CASRGQGFRAFF

v_call: TRBV12-5
clone_size: once
j_call: TRBJ1-1
d_call: .
cdr3_nt: TGTGCTAGTGGGGGGGAGGGCGCGAACACTGAAGCTTTCTTT
cdr3_aa: CASGGEGANTEAFF

v_call: TRBV4-1
clone_size: .
j_call: TRBJ2-7
d_call: TRBD2
cdr3_nt: TGCGCCAGCAGCCAAGCGGGGGGAAACTCCTACGAGCAGTACTTC
cdr3_aa: CASSQAGGNSYEQYF

v_call: TRBV5-4
clone_size: .
j_call: TRBJ1-1
d_call: TRBD1
cdr3_nt: TGTGCCAGCAGCTTTGACGGGACAGACTTGATGAACACTGAAGCTTTCTTT
cdr3_aa: CASSFDGTDLMNTEAFF

v_call: TRBV5-1
clone_size: many
j_call: TRBJ1-6
d_call: .
cdr3_nt: TGCGCCAGCAGCTTCCAGGGGCCAAGCTCCTATAATTCACCCCTCCACTTT
cdr3_aa: CASSFQGPSSYNSPLHF

v_call: TRBV11-2
clone_size: .
j_call: TRBJ2-1
d_call: TRBD2
cdr3_nt: TGTGCCAGCAGCTTAGTTACCGGGGGGGCCCATCGGGATGAGCAGTTCTTC
cdr3_aa: CASSLVTGGAHRDEQFF

v_call: TRBV9
clone_size: .
j_call: TRBJ2-4
d_call: TRBD2
cdr3_nt: TGTGCCAGCAGCGTAGGATTGGCGGGAGATAGAATTACCAAAAACATTCAGTACTTC
cdr3_aa: CASSVGLAGDRITKNIQYF

v_call: TRBV7-2
clone_size: .
j_call: TRBJ1-4
d_call: TRBD1
cdr3_nt: TGTGCCAGCAGCTTAGCGCGGACGGGACAGGGAGGAGAAAAACTGTTTTTT
cdr3_aa: CASSLARTGQGGEKLFF

v_call: TRBV24-1
clone_size: .
j_call: TRBJ2-3
d_call: TRBD1
cdr3_nt: TGTGCCACCAGCCGGGACAGCATTACAGATACGCAGTATTTT
cdr3_aa: CATSRDSITDTQYF

v_call: TRBV4-3
clone_size: .
j_call: TRBJ1-5
d_call: TRBD1
cdr3_nt: TGCGCCAGCAGCCAAGATCTTTCACAGGGGCAGCCCCAGCATTTT
cdr3_aa: CASSQDLSQGQPQHF

v_call: TRBV25-1
clone_size: .
j_call: TRBJ2-5
d_call: .
cdr3_nt: TGTGCCAGCAGTGAACATGGACAGTATATTCGAGAGACCCAGTACTTC
cdr3_aa: CASSEHGQYIRETQYF

v_call: TRBV28
clone_size: .
j_call: TRBJ2-7
d_call: TRBD2
cdr3_nt: TGTGCCAGCGTTGTGACTAGCGGAACTTACGAGCAGTACTTC
cdr3_aa: CASVVTSGTYEQYF

v_call: TRBV28
clone_size: .
j_call: TRBJ2-3
d_call: .
cdr3_nt: TGTGCCAGCAGTTACCCGCTCGACGGGGTAGTTCTTGTTGATACGCAGTATTTT
cdr3_aa: CASSYPLDGVVLVDTQYF

v_call: TRBV5-1
clone_size: .
j_call: TRBJ2-7
d_call: .
cdr3_nt: TGCGCCAGCAGCTTGGCTCAGGGCAGCTCCTACGAGCAGTACTTC
cdr3_aa: CASSLAQGSSYEQYF

v_call: TRBV28
clone_size: .
j_call: TRBJ2-7
d_call: TRBD2
cdr3_nt: TGTGCCAGCAGGGCTACTAGCGGGAGGTCGTTTAGTTACGAGCAGTACTTC
cdr3_aa: CASRATSGRSFSYEQYF

v_call: TRBV16
clone_size: .
j_call: TRBJ2-7
d_call: .
cdr3_nt: TGTGCCAGCAGCCAAGACAGTCCCTCCTACGAGCAGTACTTC
cdr3_aa: CASSQDSPSYEQYF

v_call: TRBV7-3
clone_size: .
j_call: TRBJ2-2
d_call: .
cdr3_nt: TGTGCCAGCAGCCAATTCCCCGCCTCCCAGGGTACCGGGGAGCTGTTTTTT
cdr3_aa: CASSQFPASQGTGELFF

v_call: TRBV24-1
clone_size: .
j_call: TRBJ1-2
d_call: .
cdr3_nt: TGTGCCACCAGTGAGCCTTGGGGGGATGGCTACACCTTC
cdr3_aa: CATSEPWGDGYTF

v_call: TRBV18
clone_size: once
j_call: TRBJ1-4
d_call: .
cdr3_nt: TGTGCCAGCTCACCACGGACAGTTGCAACTAATGAAAAACTGTTTTTT
cdr3_aa: CASSPRTVATNEKLFF

v_call: TRBV12-3/TRBV12-4
clone_size: .
j_call: TRBJ1-2
d_call: .
cdr3_nt: TGTGCCATCAAAGGTTGGGGGGTCTACACCTTC
cdr3_aa: CAIKGWGVYTF

v_call: TRBV7-2
clone_size: .
j_call: TRBJ1-3
d_call: .
cdr3_nt: TGTGCCAGCAGCAAAAGCCCGGGACAAATCTCTGGAAACACCATATATTTT
cdr3_aa: CASSKSPGQISGNTIYF

v_call: TRBV29-1
clone_size: .
j_call: TRBJ2-6
d_call: TRBD2
cdr3_nt: TGCAGCGTTGAACTAGCGGGGGGTGTGTGGGCCAACGTCCTGACTTTC
cdr3_aa: CSVELAGGVWANVLTF

v_call: TRBV3-1/TRBV3-2
clone_size: .
j_call: TRBJ2-6
d_call: .
cdr3_nt: TGTGCCAGCAGCAAAGGACACTCTGGGGCCAACGTCCTGACTTTC
cdr3_aa: CASSKGHSGANVLTF

v_call: TRBV5-6
clone_size: .
j_call: TRBJ1-6
d_call: .
cdr3_nt: TGTGCCAGCAGCATAGACAGGAATTCACCCCTCCACTTT
cdr3_aa: CASSIDRNSPLHF

v_call: TRBV6-5
clone_size: .
j_call: TRBJ2-5
d_call: .
cdr3_nt: TGTGCCAGCAGCAGGGGGCGGGAGCGCAAGACCCAGTACTTC
cdr3_aa: CASSRGRERKTQYF